This TCR beta chain was identified during a study of blood T cell repertoires in COVID-19. Study-level background: Spain, Italy and the United States supplied samples that represented acute and convalescent COVID-19. T cells, B-cell-depleted T cells, or PBMCs supplied cDNA or gDNA.

The cohort comprised adults aged roughly 18 to 90 years residing in around 25 US areas. V gave up 3 bases and J gave up 7 bases, with 16 bases separating them. Germline V gene sequence: CDR1 DFQATT, CDR2 SNEGSKA (reference sequence). The CDR3 loop spans 14 amino acids. Study processing details: Scientists estimated how many nucleated cells there were by amplifying reference gene primers. Here immunoSEQ multiplex PCR was the method, and the copy in TCRdb shows in-frame clones only, minus some. V, J and clone size are those of that table, while D and trimming were read from the DNA. The sample includes about 400,000 clones, roughly 87% seen only once; the top ten take around 1.9%.

The clonotype originates from a woman in her 40s with acute COVID-19. Source material: PBMCs or T cells enriched from blood (not recorded which). The chain uses TRBV20-1 and TRBJ1-5; a possible D gene is TRBD1 (5 bases). CDR3 loop: CSASSRVGGQPQHF. CDR3 bases: TGCAGTGCTAGTTCCAGGGTAGGTGGACAGCCCCAGCATTTT.